This entry lists 11 T cell receptor beta chains sequenced from one sample in a study of T-cell memory formation after mild COVID-19. TCRdb used MiXCR to reprocess the 5' RACE reads, holding one entry per CDR3 protein. The table lists around 140,000 distinct CDR3 sequences, approximately 26% of them singletons, with around 22% in the top ten. The sample taken for sequencing was PBMCs or a T cell subset sorted from them (not recorded which). These receptors were collected from an adult woman who had mild COVID-19 (a few samples of this study predate the infection). Cell type and time point are not known.

V is TRBV2 and J is TRBJ2-7; maybe TRBD1 (6 bases). The CDR3 extends over 13 amino acids. V lost 7 bases, J lost 3 bases, and 13 bases lay in between. Per germline, CDR1 SNHLY and CDR2 FYNNEI. CDR3 protein: CASIRTEDYEQYF. Written as DNA, the CDR3 is TGTGCCAGCATTCGGACAGAGGACTACGAGCAGTACTTC.

The sample holds many counts of this clonotype. The rearrangement joins TRBV12-3 or TRBV12-4 to TRBJ2-7; TRBD1 agrees at 7 bases. The length of the CDR3 is 15 residues. The junction had 10 bases not matched to a gene; V was cut back by 6 bases and J by 2 bases. The CDR3 reads CASRKGTEFPYEQYF. The CDR3 DNA follows: TGTGCCAGCAGGAAAGGGACAGAATTTCCCTACGAGCAGTACTTC.

The gene calls are TRBV9 and TRBJ2-5; 7 bases match TRBD2. This CDR3 contains 15 residues. The ends lost 0 bases at V and 5 bases at J; junction bases unmatched: 7. Germline V gene lookup returns CDR1 SGDLS and CDR2 YYNGEE. CDR3 in DNA: TGTGCCAGCAGCGTAGGAGCGGGGATTCGGGAGACCCAGTACTTC. This sequence encodes CASSVGAGIRETQYF.

This clonotype was counted between two and nine times. The CDR3 spells CASSLAHVGGETQYF. The DNA for the CDR3 is TGTGCCAGCAGTTTAGCGCATGTAGGAGGGGAGACCCAGTACTTC. V is TRBV12-3 or TRBV12-4 and J is TRBJ2-5, with TRBD2 as a possible D gene (6 bases). Trimming removed 0 bases from V and 5 bases from J, with 13 bases in between. CDR3 length equals 15 residues.

The chain carries TRBV12-3 or TRBV12-4 and TRBJ2-7; the match to TRBD1 covers 8 bases. The CDR3 contains 14 residues. J was trimmed by 4 bases and V by 2 bases; bases with no gene match: 4. Here the CDR3 reads CASSLSDRAYEQYF. The CDR3 DNA follows: TGTGCCAGCAGTTTATCGGACAGGGCTTACGAGCAGTACTTC.

This clonotype was detected only a few times. A read error may produce the germline difference seen at one junction end. This chain uses TRBV7-3 with TRBJ1-1; the match to TRBD1 covers 8 bases. The CDR3 has 16 amino acids. The V gene's germline CDR1 is SGHTA and CDR2 FQGTGA. The chain's CDR3 is CASSLTAISGGPEAFF. The DNA for the CDR3 is TGTGCCAGCAGTTTAACAGCGATCTCAGGGGGCCCTGAAGCTTTCTTT.

This clonotype occurred a few times. The V gene is TRBV9, the J gene TRBJ1-2; TRBD1 matches at 9 bases. The germline gives CDR1 SGDLS, CDR2 YYNGEE. This CDR3 is 15 amino acids long. V dropped 0 bases and J dropped 4; count of bases not matched to a gene: 4. CDR3: CASSVDRQGGYGYTF. CDR3 DNA: TGTGCCAGCAGCGTAGACAGACAGGGGGGCTATGGCTACACCTTC.

This clonotype was counted only a few times. This chain uses TRBV12-3 or TRBV12-4 with TRBJ2-1; D is undetermined. Trimming removed 9 bases at V and 3 bases at J, with 9 bases between. The CDR3 runs to 12 residues. CDR3 sequence (DNA): TGTGCCAGTTTTTACGGCTACAATGAGCAGTTCTTC. Translated: CASFYGYNEQFF.

V usage is TRBV7-2 and J usage is TRBJ2-1; TRBD2 matches 8 bases. Losses at the gene ends were 6 bases for V and 3 bases for J; bases not matched to a gene: 10. The CDR3 runs 16 residues. Germline CDR1 is SGHTA and CDR2 is FQGNSA. The CDR3 sequence: CASRPLSGGGYNEQFF. The CDR3 DNA is TGTGCCAGCAGACCCCTCAGCGGGGGCGGCTACAATGAGCAGTTCTTC.

The rearrangement uses TRBV12-3 or TRBV12-4 and TRBJ2-3; D is unresolved. CDR3 size: 15 residues. V was trimmed by 5 bases and J by 7 bases, leaving 19 bases between them. The CDR3 DNA reads as TGTGCCAGCAGTCCCATGGACGCCGCGGAAAATACGCAGTATTTT. Amino acids: CASSPMDAAENTQYF.

This chain joins TRBV24-1 and TRBJ2-1; 12 bases line up with TRBD2. The J segment lost 6 bases and the V segment lost 1 base, leaving 6 bases of the junction unmatched. CDR1 KGHDR and CDR2 SFDVKD come from the germline V gene. The CDR3 is made up of 17 amino acids. The CDR3 loop is CATSDLRTSGELNEQFF. The CDR3 DNA is TGTGCCACCAGTGATTTAAGGACTAGCGGGGAGCTCAATGAGCAGTTCTTC.